This T cell receptor (beta chain) came from a study of OX40 agonist ivuxolimab in advanced cancers. The CDR3 has 13 amino acids. Germline CDR1 SGHRS, CDR2 YFSETQ. V gave up 0 bases and J gave up 3 bases, with 6 bases separating them. Produced via immunoSEQ multiplex PCR; TCRdb's table is partial and in-frame only. Of approximately 58,000 clones listed, less than 90% were seen once; the top ten hold approximately 4.3%. The sample in question was CD4+ or CD8+ T cells sorted from blood, obtained in a trial of the OX40 agonist ivuxolimab. The J gene is TRBJ1-1, the V gene TRBV5-1, with D perhaps matching TRBD1 (5 bases). This TCR derives from an adult with an advanced solid tumor such as melanoma, head and neck, liver or kidney cancer. The CDR3 DNA follows: TGCGCCAGCAGCTTGGGAGGGGACACTGAAGCTTTCTTT. Protein: CASSLGGDTEAFF. Drawing the rest from reference TRBV5-1 and TRBJ1-1, the complete variable domain is KAGVTQTPRYLIKTRGQQVTLSCSPISGHRSVSWYQQTPGQGLQFLFEYFSETQRNKGNFPGRFSGRQFSNSRSEMNVSTLELGDSALYLCASSLGGDTEAFFGQGTRLTVV.